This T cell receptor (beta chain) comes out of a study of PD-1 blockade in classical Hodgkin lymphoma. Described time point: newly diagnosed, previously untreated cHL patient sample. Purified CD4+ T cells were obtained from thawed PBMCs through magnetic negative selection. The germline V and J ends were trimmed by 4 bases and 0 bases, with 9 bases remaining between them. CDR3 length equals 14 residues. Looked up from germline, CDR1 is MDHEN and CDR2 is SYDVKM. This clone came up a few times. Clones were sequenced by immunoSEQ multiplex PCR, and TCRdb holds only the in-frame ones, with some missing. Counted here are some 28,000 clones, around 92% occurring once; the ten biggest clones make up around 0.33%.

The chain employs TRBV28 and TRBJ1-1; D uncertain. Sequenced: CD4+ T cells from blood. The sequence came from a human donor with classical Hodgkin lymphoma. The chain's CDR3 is CASSSPTVNTEAFF. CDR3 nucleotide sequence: TGTGCCAGCAGTTCCCCGACGGTGAACACTGAAGCTTTCTTT.